One T cell receptor (beta chain) is described in this entry. Antigen specificity is unknown. Produced via immunoSEQ multiplex PCR; TCRdb's table is partial and in-frame only. The sample lists just under 85,000 clones, approximately 90% seen once, with about 8% in the top ten. This entry comes from a study of graft-versus-host responses after intestinal transplantation. In the study overall: Transplant recipients had multivisceral, liver-intestinal, or isolated intestinal grafts. Every recipient had anti-thymocyte globulin induction and about three years of tacrolimus plus steroids. General observations from the study: GvH clones detected in recipient marrow included some appearing first in ileum or blood. Early after transplant, HvG declines were associated with peak levels of circulating GvH clones.

This CDR3 has 15 residues. Germline values: CDR1 PRHDT, CDR2 FYEKMQ (reference sequence). With 4 bases clipped from V and 5 bases from J, the junction kept 9 bases outside the gene matches. The sample here was unstimulated CD8+ T cells sorted from spleen or lymph node cells, taken before transplant. The receptor's source is a human donor who was the organ donor for an intestinal transplant. The gene calls are TRBV13 and TRBJ2-7; 9 bases are shared with TRBD2. The CDR3 reads CASSSSSGVANEQYF. CDR3 DNA: TGTGCCAGCAGCTCCTCTAGCGGGGTGGCCAACGAGCAGTACTTC.